The 31 T cell receptor beta chains given below trace back to one sample, sequenced in a study of Ad26.COV2.S vaccination and SARS-CoV-2 variants. TCRdb's copy holds only in-frame clones and misses some; the assay was immunoSEQ multiplex PCR. Counted here are about 400,000 clones, roughly 90% occurring once; the ten biggest clones make up less than 4%. Documented treatment: some 19 received Ad26.COV2.S at low or high dose, single or two shots; 5 received placebo; per-sample allocation not given. The study sampled participants on day 63 after the first vaccine or placebo injection. The sample in question was peripheral blood, obtained in a trial of Ad26.COV2.S vaccine versus placebo. These receptors were taken from a person aged 18-60 years who received the Ad26.COV2.S COVID-19 vaccine or a placebo.

The chain has TRBV2 and TRBJ1-6; D call uncertain. Trimming removed 6 bases at V and 5 bases at J, with 14 bases between. The germline V gene has CDR1 SNHLY and CDR2 FYNNEI. This CDR3 has 15 amino acids. The DNA of the CDR3 is TGTGCCAGCAGCGCCGGTTACAGTAATAATTCACCCCTCCACTTT. Amino acid sequence: CASSAGYSNNSPLHF.

The chain has TRBV10-3 and TRBJ2-7; no firm D call. The CDR3 consists of 14 residues. Germline CDR1 reads ENHRY; CDR2 reads SYGVKD. V was shortened by 0 bases and J by 2 bases, with 8 bases between the two germline ends. The CDR3 DNA sequence: TGTGCCATCAGTGAGTCGGGGTTAACCTACGAGCAGTACTTC. This encodes CAISESGLTYEQYF.

There are a few counts of this clone. The chain employs TRBV4-2 and TRBJ2-7, with no clear D. Trimming pared 0 bases from V and 4 bases from J, leaving 16 bases between. CDR3 length equals 16 residues. Germline V gene lookup returns CDR1 LGHNA and CDR2 YNFKEQ. The CDR3 DNA reads TGTGCCAGCAGCCAAGATCAGGACCCAGCAGCATACGAGCAGTACTTC. Its translation is CASSQDQDPAAYEQYF.

The CDR3 nucleotides are TGTGCCAGCAGCCAAAGACCCAGGGAATCATCCTCCTACGAGCAGTACTTC. The encoded protein is CASSQRPRESSSYEQYF. This chain links TRBV3-1 (or the pseudogene TRBV3-2) with TRBJ2-7, with D possibly being TRBD1 (5 bases). The germline CDR1 and CDR2 sequences are LGHDT and YNNKEL (reference sequence). The CDR3 covers 17 residues. V was clipped by 2 bases and J by 0 bases, with 17 bases between them.

This chain links TRBV4-3 with TRBJ2-2, with TRBD1 matching over 7 bases. The CDR3 has 16 residues. The germline V gene has CDR1 LGHNA and CDR2 YSLEER. The V gene end was trimmed by 4 bases and the J gene end by 1 base; junction bases not matched to a gene: 6. The CDR3 coding sequence is TGCGCCAGCAGCCTCTCCCGACAGGGGAACACCGGGGAGCTGTTTTTT. Protein sequence: CASSLSRQGNTGELFF.

The chain links TRBV10-1 to TRBJ2-3; D possibly uses TRBD1 or TRBD2 (5 bases each). Trimming cost V 6 bases and J 8 bases, with 12 bases left between them. The CDR3 consists of 12 residues. The germline gives CDR1 WNHNN, CDR2 SYGVQD (reference sequence). CDR3 bases: TGCGCCAGCAGCCTAGTGAGGGGTACGCAGTATTTT. Its protein is CASSLVRGTQYF.

A single count supports this clone. The genes are TRBV6-2 or TRBV6-3 and TRBJ1-4; weak D call: TRBD1 (5 bases). V was pared by 4 bases and J by 5 bases, with 14 bases between. The CDR3 length is 15 residues. CDR1 is MNHEY, CDR2 SVGEGT, per germline. The CDR3 sequence: CASSSGRKRNEKLFF. The CDR3 DNA follows: TGTGCCAGCAGTTCGGGGCGGAAACGGAATGAAAAACTGTTTTTT.

This clone was detected once. The chain couples TRBV11-2 to TRBJ1-2; D is undetermined. V was pared by 2 bases and J by 4 bases, with 8 bases between. This CDR3 is built from 13 residues. Germline values: CDR1 SGHAT, CDR2 FQNNGV. The CDR3 nucleotides are TGTGCCAGCAGCTTATCAGAGTTCTATGGCTACACCTTC. Translating gives CASSLSEFYGYTF.

The chain recombines TRBV21-1 with TRBJ2-5; the table's D gene call, TRBD2, was not cross checked with the DNA. TRBV21-1 is designated a pseudogene. The CDR3 has 15 residues. The CDR3 here is CASTRRGGALETQYF. The CDR3 bases are TGTGCCAGCACCCGGAGGGGGGGGGCTCTAGAGACCCAGTACTTC.

J is TRBJ1-2 and V is TRBV30; a possible D gene is TRBD1 (5 bases). The germline gives CDR1 GTSNPN, CDR2 SVGIG (reference sequence). Trimming removed 4 bases from V and 4 bases from J, with 10 bases in between. The CDR3 sequence is 12 residues long. The chain's CDR3 is CAWIDRVYGYTF. CDR3 in DNA: TGTGCCTGGATTGACAGAGTCTATGGCTACACCTTC.

The J gene is TRBJ2-7, the V gene TRBV14; 7 bases align to TRBD1. Unmatched junction bases numbered 5, after V lost 3 bases and J lost 0 bases. CDR1 and CDR2 (germline): SGHDN, FVKESK. The CDR3 extends over 15 amino acids. The CDR3 nucleotides are TGTGCCAGCAGCCAGATTGGGGACAGCTCCTACGAGCAGTACTTC. Translating gives CASSQIGDSSYEQYF.

The rearrangement uses TRBV28 and TRBJ1-5; no definite D call. V lost 3 bases and J lost 0, with 12 bases in between. The CDR3 runs to 16 residues. The germline V gene encodes CDR1 MDHEN and CDR2 SYDVKM. CDR3 DNA: TGTGCCAGCAGTTTCTCGACACCCTATAGCAATCAGCCCCAGCATTTT. Protein sequence: CASSFSTPYSNQPQHF.

The chain employs TRBV7-2 and TRBJ1-6; D is perhaps TRBD1 (5 bases). The CDR3 consists of 15 residues. Per germline, CDR1 SGHTA and CDR2 FQGNSA. V lost 5 bases to trimming and J lost 5 bases, with 13 bases between them. CDR3 in DNA: TGTGCCAGCAGCCTTCGTGGGGACGATAATTCACCCCTCCACTTT. It specifies CASSLRGDDNSPLHF.

The chain has TRBV5-1 and TRBJ1-2, with no clear D. CDR1 and CDR2 (germline): SGHRS, YFSETQ. V was clipped by 2 bases and J by 4 bases, with 18 bases between them. CDR3 length equals 16 residues. Written as DNA, the CDR3 is TGCGCCAGCAGCTTAATAATAGGCGATGGGAGCTATGGCTACACCTTC. It specifies CASSLIIGDGSYGYTF.

The V gene is TRBV27, the J gene TRBJ2-3; possibly TRBD1 for D (5 bases). Germline CDR1 MNHEY, CDR2 SMNVEV (reference sequence). The CDR3 spans 14 residues. V was shortened by 2 bases and J by 3 bases, with 9 bases between the two germline ends. The CDR3 spells CASSLERGTDTQYF. The CDR3 region has the DNA TGTGCCAGCAGTTTAGAAAGGGGAACAGATACGCAGTATTTT.

The rearrangement uses TRBV4-1 and TRBJ1-5; 7 bases are a match to TRBD1. Germline CDR1 MGHRA, CDR2 YSYEKL. This CDR3 comprises 16 residues. The junction had 6 bases not matched to a gene; V was cut back by 2 bases and J by 2 bases. The CDR3 here is CASSQTQGYGNQPQHF. Here the CDR3 DNA reads TGCGCCAGCAGCCAAACACAGGGGTACGGCAATCAGCCCCAGCATTTT.

This chain uses TRBV27 with TRBJ2-7, with D uncertain. Germline-derived CDR1 and CDR2 are MNHEY and SMNVEV (reference sequence). Trimming took 7 bases from V and 1 from J, leaving 14 bases between them. The CDR3 runs to 14 residues. The CDR3 DNA reads as TGTGCCAGCAAAAAATACCGAAGTTCCTACGAGCAGTACTTC. The encoded protein is CASKKYRSSYEQYF.

The genes are TRBV14 and TRBJ2-3; no clear D gene. There are 13 residues in the CDR3. The V gene's germline CDR1 is SGHDN and CDR2 FVKESK. The ends were cut back, 3 bases at V and 2 bases at J, with 6 bases in the middle. CDR3 nucleotides: TGTGCCAGCAGCCAGAGGACCACAGATACGCAGTATTTT. Translation gives CASSQRTTDTQYF.

This clone was seen just once. The gene calls are TRBV6-1 and TRBJ2-7, with 10 nucleotides matching TRBD1. Trimming at V came to 4 bases and at J to 4 bases, leaving 7 bases not matched to a gene. Germline values: CDR1 MNHNS, CDR2 SASEGT. This CDR3 contains 15 residues. The chain's CDR3 is CASSASGTGVYEQYF. For the CDR3, the DNA is TGTGCCAGCAGTGCATCGGGGACAGGGGTGTACGAGCAGTACTTC.

The chain is built from TRBV11-3 and TRBJ2-2, with D possibly being TRBD2 (6 bases). Germline V gene sequence: CDR1 SGHNT, CDR2 YENEEA. The length of the CDR3 is 13 residues. The V and J ends lost 3 bases and 5 bases respectively, with 7 bases between them. CDR3 residues: CASSLGGTGELFF. CDR3 DNA sequence: TGTGCCAGCAGCTTGGGGGGTACCGGGGAGCTGTTTTTT.

This clone has a single count. The chain couples TRBV3-1 (or the pseudogene TRBV3-2) to TRBJ1-2; D remains ambiguous. CDR1 is LGHDT, CDR2 YNNKEL, per germline (reference sequence). This CDR3 spans 15 amino acids. V was clipped by 4 bases and J by 6 bases, with 18 bases between them. CDR3 region: CASSPPSWGKDGYTF. The CDR3 coding sequence is TGTGCCAGCAGCCCCCCCTCTTGGGGTAAAGATGGCTACACCTTC.

The rearrangement links TRBV14 to TRBJ1-2, with D uncertain. The V gene's germline CDR1 is SGHDN and CDR2 FVKESK. Trimming cost V 2 bases and J 5 bases, with 9 bases left between them. The CDR3 has 13 residues. This CDR3 reads CASSQHLLYGYTF. CDR3 in DNA: TGTGCCAGCAGCCAACACCTACTTTATGGCTACACCTTC.

V and J are TRBV27 and TRBJ2-7; D possibly matches TRBD1 or TRBD2 (5 bases each). Germline V CDR1 and CDR2: MNHEY, SMNVEV (reference sequence). The CDR3 loop spans 13 amino acids. Trimming took off 8 bases at V and 0 bases at J, with 11 bases between the two ends. The CDR3, as DNA: TGTGCCAGCCGGGGCTCGGGCTCCTACGAGCAGTACTTC. It codes for CASRGSGSYEQYF.

The chain links TRBV7-6 to TRBJ2-2; D remains unclear. The germline CDR1 and CDR2 sequences are SGHVS and FNYEAQ. The V end was cut by 2 bases, the J end by 6 bases, with 4 bases between. This CDR3 contains 12 residues. CDR3 loop: CASSLLAGELFF. CDR3 in DNA: TGTGCCAGCAGCTTACTGGCCGGGGAGCTGTTTTTT.

The chain joins TRBV30 to TRBJ1-3, with D possibly being TRBD1 (5 bases). Germline V gives CDR1 GTSNPN, CDR2 SVGIG (reference sequence). This CDR3 is 13 amino acids long. The V end was cut by 0 bases, the J end by 5 bases, with 8 bases between. CDR3 DNA: TGTGCCTGGAGTGTAGGGGTTAGAAACACCATATATTTT. Translated: CAWSVGVRNTIYF.

The rearrangement joins TRBV6-5 to TRBJ1-5; 7 bases fit TRBD1. Looked up from germline, CDR1 is MNHEY and CDR2 is SVGAGI. J was trimmed by 7 bases and V by 7 bases; bases with no gene match: 10. This CDR3 spans 14 amino acids. The CDR3 DNA reads as TGTGCCAGCAAGTACAGGGTAGGGGGCCAGCCCCAGCATTTT. Translated, it gives CASKYRVGGQPQHF.

The chain carries TRBV29-1 and TRBJ2-3; 12 nucleotides match TRBD2. The V and J ends lost 4 bases and 4 bases, in that order; junction bases with no gene match: 3. CDR3 size: 14 residues. Germline V lookup: CDR1 SQVTM, CDR2 ANQGSEA. CDR3 DNA: TGCAGCGTTGCACTAGCGGGGGGCCCAGATACGCAGTATTTT. It specifies CSVALAGGPDTQYF.

The V gene is TRBV2, the J gene TRBJ2-2, with D hard to call. The length of the CDR3 is 15 residues. V was trimmed by 5 bases and J by 4 bases, leaving 14 bases between them. CDR1 and CDR2 from the germline V gene are SNHLY and FYNNEI. The CDR3 region is CASSRGVGLTGELFF. The CDR3 DNA reads TGTGCCAGCAGTCGAGGAGTTGGGCTCACCGGGGAGCTGTTTTTT.

This chain joins TRBV19 and TRBJ1-2; a weak D match, TRBD1 (5 bases). There are 14 residues in the CDR3. Trimming took 5 bases from V and 5 from J, leaving 15 bases between them. CDR1 LNHDA and CDR2 SQIVND come from the germline V gene (reference sequence). In nucleotides, the CDR3 is TGTGCCAGTAGTCCTGTCGGGCAGGGATATGGCTACACCTTC. Protein sequence: CASSPVGQGYGYTF.

The V gene is TRBV24-1, the J gene TRBJ1-4; maybe TRBD1 (6 bases). V shed 3 bases and J shed 8 bases, with 15 bases lying between them. CDR3 length: 15 residues. Germline V gene data show CDR1 as KGHDR and CDR2 as SFDVKD. The CDR3, as DNA: TGTGCCACCAGTGATCCAGGGACACGTGGAGAAAAACTGTTTTTT. Its protein is CATSDPGTRGEKLFF.

This chain joins TRBV27 and TRBJ1-5; the D gene is possibly TRBD1 (5 bases). Germline lookup yields CDR1 MNHEY and CDR2 SMNVEV (reference sequence). V lost 4 bases to trimming and J lost 0 bases, with 13 bases between them. The CDR3 is made up of 16 amino acids. The CDR3 spells CASSSDSQVSNQPQHF. CDR3 coding DNA: TGTGCCAGCAGTTCTGATTCACAGGTTAGCAATCAGCCCCAGCATTTT.